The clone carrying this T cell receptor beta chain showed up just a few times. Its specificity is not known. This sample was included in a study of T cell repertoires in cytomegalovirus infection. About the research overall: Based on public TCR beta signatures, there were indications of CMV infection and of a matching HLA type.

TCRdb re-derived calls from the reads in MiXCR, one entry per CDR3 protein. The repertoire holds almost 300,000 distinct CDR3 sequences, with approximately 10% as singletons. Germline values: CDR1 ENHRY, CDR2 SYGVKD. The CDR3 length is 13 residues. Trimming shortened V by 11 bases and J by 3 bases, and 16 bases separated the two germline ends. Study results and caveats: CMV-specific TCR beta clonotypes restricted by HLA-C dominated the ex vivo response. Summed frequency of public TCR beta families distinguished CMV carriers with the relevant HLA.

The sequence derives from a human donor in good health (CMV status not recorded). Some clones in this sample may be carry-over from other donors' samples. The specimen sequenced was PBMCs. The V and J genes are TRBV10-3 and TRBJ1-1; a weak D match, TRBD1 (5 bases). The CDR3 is CAAGGRVDTEAFF. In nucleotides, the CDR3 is TGTGCCGCCGGGGGGAGGGTGGACACTGAAGCTTTCTTT.